Following are 27 T cell receptor beta chains from one sample sequenced in a study of T cells in localized non-small cell lung cancer. Repertoires were generated with immunoSEQ multiplex PCR, while TCRdb's copy carries only in-frame clones and drops some. The table shows about 7,000 clones, with roughly 50% occurring only once. The sequenced sample was lymph node tissue, obtained before any cancer treatment. The receptors shown here come from an older female donor with stage I lung adenocarcinoma.

The rearrangement uses TRBV18 and TRBJ1-1; 12 bases fit TRBD1. V dropped 6 bases and J dropped 1; count of bases not matched to a gene: 6. Per germline, CDR1 KGHSH and CDR2 LQKENI. The CDR3 is made up of 16 amino acids. CDR3 sequence reads: CASSLGTGGANTEAFF. CDR3 coding DNA: TGTGCCAGCTCCCTCGGGACAGGGGGCGCGAACACTGAAGCTTTCTTT.

The chain recombines TRBV5-1 with TRBJ2-1; 12 bases are shared with TRBD2. CDR3 length: 16 residues. V lost 4 bases to trimming and J lost 5 bases; unmatched junction nucleotides: 7. CDR1 is SGHRS, CDR2 YFSETQ, per germline. The CDR3 sequence is CASSGRTSGTNNEQFF. CDR3 coding DNA: TGCGCCAGCAGCGGTCGGACTAGCGGGACTAACAATGAGCAGTTCTTC.

This rearrangement joins TRBV28 to TRBJ2-1; a possible D gene is TRBD1 (5 bases). CDR1 MDHEN and CDR2 SYDVKM come from the germline V gene. The germline V and J ends were trimmed by 6 bases and 3 bases, with 18 bases remaining between them. CDR3 length: 16 residues. CDR3 sequence (DNA): TGTGCCAGCAGGCCCCATCAGGGAATAAGCTACAATGAGCAGTTCTTC. Translated: CASRPHQGISYNEQFF.

V and J are TRBV19 and TRBJ2-7, with D tentatively TRBD1 or TRBD2 (5 bases each). V lost 6 bases and J lost 4, with 13 bases in between. The V gene's germline CDR1 is LNHDA and CDR2 SQIVND (reference sequence). The CDR3 is 13 residues long. CDR3 region: CASSPGEGYEQYF. Written as DNA, the CDR3 is TGTGCCAGTAGCCCGGGCGAGGGGTACGAGCAGTACTTC.

The chain joins TRBV30 to TRBJ1-1, with D uncertain. V gave up 3 bases and J gave up 1 base, with 15 bases separating them. Germline CDR1 and CDR2: GTSNPN and SVGIG (reference sequence). The CDR3 contains 15 residues. The DNA for the CDR3 is TGTGCCTGGAGAGCGTACCTTGGGTCGAACACTGAAGCTTTCTTT. Protein: CAWRAYLGSNTEAFF.

The chain uses TRBV18 and TRBJ1-5, with 9 bases lining up with TRBD1. CDR1 and CDR2 (germline): KGHSH, LQKENI. V was pared by 2 bases and J by 7 bases, with 6 bases of the junction left unmatched. The CDR3 length is 15 residues. CDR3 coding DNA: TGTGCCAGCTCACCAAGAACAGGGGGCCAGCAGCCCCAGCATTTT. Residues: CASSPRTGGQQPQHF. Combining the CDR3 with reference TRBV18 and TRBJ1-5 gives the whole variable domain NAGVMQNPRHLVRRRGQEARLRCSPMKGHSHVYWYRQLPEEGLKFMVYLQKENIIDESGMPKERFSAEFPKEGPSILRIQQVVRGDSAAYFCASSPRTGGQQPQHFGDGTRLSIL.

This rearrangement joins TRBV28 to TRBJ1-4; D ambiguous. Germline V CDR1 and CDR2: MDHEN, SYDVKM. Trimming left V 7 bases short and J 1 base short, with 13 bases between. This CDR3 has 15 residues. The CDR3 DNA reads TGTGCCAGCAAGGGTTCAGGACTAACTAATGAAAAACTGTTTTTT. This encodes CASKGSGLTNEKLFF. Based on the CDR3 plus reference TRBV28 and TRBJ1-4, the full variable domain is DVKVTQSSRYLVKRTGEKVFLECVQDMDHENMFWYRQDPGLGLRLIYFSYDVKMKEKGDIPEGYSVSREKKERFSLILESASTNQTSMYLCASKGSGLTNEKLFFGSGTQLSVL.

The rearrangement joins TRBV19 to TRBJ1-4, with unresolved D. The CDR3 has 16 residues. The ends were cut back, 0 bases at V and 1 base at J, with 9 bases in the middle. Germline V CDR1 and CDR2: LNHDA, SQIVND (reference sequence). CDR3 bases: TGTGCCAGTAGTATAGATTTCCGTCGAACTAATGAAAAACTGTTTTTT. Its protein is CASSIDFRRTNEKLFF. Variable domain in full (rest from reference TRBV19 and TRBJ1-4): DGGITQSPKYLFRKEGQNVTLSCEQNLNHDAMYWYRQDPGQGLRLIYYSQIVNDFQKGDIAEGYSVSREKKESFPLTVTSAQKNPTAFYLCASSIDFRRTNEKLFFGSGTQLSVL.

The chain carries TRBV9 and TRBJ1-2; D call uncertain. This CDR3 contains 15 residues. The germline V gene has CDR1 SGDLS and CDR2 YYNGEE. Trimming took 0 bases from V and 2 from J, leaving 11 bases between them. DNA of the CDR3: TGTGCCAGCAGCGTAGGAGGAGGCGCCAACTATGGCTACACCTTC. Translation gives CASSVGGGANYGYTF.

This clone came up once. This chain joins TRBV18 and TRBJ1-6; D might be TRBD1 (6 bases). Germline CDR1 KGHSH, CDR2 LQKENI. The CDR3 sequence is 14 residues long. With 2 bases removed from V and 5 bases from J, the gap between germline ends came to 7 bases. The CDR3 spells CASSPGGNNSPLHF. CDR3 in DNA: TGTGCCAGCTCACCAGGGGGCAATAATTCACCCCTCCACTTT.

The chain joins TRBV30 to TRBJ2-1; 10 bases are shared with TRBD2. Germline CDR1 GTSNPN, CDR2 SVGIG (reference sequence). Trimming cost V 0 bases and J 12 bases; bases outside gene matches: 2. The CDR3 runs 12 residues. CDR3 nucleotide sequence: TGTGCCTGGAGTGTAGCGGGGGGGCGGCAGTTCTTC. It specifies CAWSVAGGRQFF. Variable domain in full (rest from reference TRBV30 and TRBJ2-1): SQTIHQWPATLVQPVGSPLSLECTVEGTSNPNLYWYRQAAGRGLQLLFYSVGIGQISSEVPQNLSASRPQDRQFILSSKKLLLSDSGFYLCAWSVAGGRQFFGPGTRLTVL.

This clone came up a few times. V gene TRBV6-8 combines with J gene TRBJ2-1, with 10 bases matching TRBD1. This CDR3 is 15 amino acids long. Per the germline V gene, CDR1 is MNHGY and CDR2 is SAAAGT. V dropped 5 bases and J dropped 4; count of bases not matched to a gene: 5. The CDR3 sequence is CASSPPGQGYNEQFF. In DNA form, the CDR3 reads TGTGCCAGCAGTCCACCGGGACAGGGGTACAATGAGCAGTTCTTC.

The chain employs TRBV12-5 and TRBJ1-1; no definite D call. V lost 3 bases and J lost 8, with 7 bases in between. Per the germline V gene, CDR1 is LGHNT and CDR2 is FRNRAP. The CDR3 runs to 11 residues. In DNA form, the CDR3 reads TGTGCTAGTGGTTTCTCGGGGGAAGCTTTCTTT. This gives the protein CASGFSGEAFF.

The chain employs TRBV12-5 and TRBJ1-5; D remains ambiguous. Germline CDR1 and CDR2: LGHNT and FRNRAP. V shed 8 bases and J shed 7 bases, with 15 bases lying between them. This CDR3 comprises 13 residues. The CDR3 nucleotides read TGTGCTAGTTCTACCGGGTCTATGCAGCCCCAGCATTTT. It specifies CASSTGSMQPQHF.

This clone was observed a few times. The rearrangement joins TRBV9 to TRBJ1-4; perhaps TRBD1 as D (6 bases). Trimming left V 3 bases short and J 4 bases short, with 7 bases between. Germline V gives CDR1 SGDLS, CDR2 YYNGEE. The CDR3 runs 13 residues. The CDR3 DNA sequence: TGTGCCAGCAGCGCAGGGGTTAATGAAAAACTGTTTTTT. Translated, it gives CASSAGVNEKLFF.

This sequence joins TRBV30 and TRBJ2-3, with D possibly matching TRBD2 (5 bases). V lost 1 base and J 0 bases, leaving 11 bases between the germline ends. The CDR3 is made up of 15 amino acids. Germline V CDR1 and CDR2: GTSNPN, SVGIG (reference sequence). The chain's CDR3 is CAWSANSASTDTQYF. For the CDR3, the DNA is TGTGCCTGGAGTGCGAATAGCGCTAGCACAGATACGCAGTATTTT.

The chain employs TRBV6-8 and TRBJ2-1; 7 positions match TRBD1. Per germline, CDR1 MNHGY and CDR2 SAAAGT. The length of the CDR3 is 13 residues. J lost 7 bases, V lost 10 bases, and 10 bases had no gene match. The CDR3: CATRSGGRNEQFF. The CDR3, as DNA: TGTGCCACCCGTTCAGGGGGAAGGAATGAGCAGTTCTTC.

This chain connects TRBV6-8 to TRBJ1-5, with D hard to call. The CDR3 covers 12 residues. Germline V gene data show CDR1 as MNHGY and CDR2 as SAAAGT. Trimming left V 8 bases short and J 7 bases short, with 12 bases between. DNA for the CDR3: TGTGCCAGCCCTCTTCGTGACCAGCCCCAGCATTTT. As protein: CASPLRDQPQHF.

This rearrangement joins TRBV4-1 to TRBJ2-1; D is perhaps TRBD2 (6 bases). V was cut by 0 bases and J by 3 bases, with 12 bases left in between. The CDR3 has 16 residues. CDR1 is MGHRA, CDR2 YSYEKL, per germline. The CDR3 coding sequence is TGCGCCAGCAGCCAAGATCCACGACTAGTCTACAATGAGCAGTTCTTC. It is translated as CASSQDPRLVYNEQFF.

The chain couples TRBV6-8 to TRBJ2-2; the D gene is possibly TRBD2 (6 bases). Deletions cut 0 bases from V and 4 bases from J, with 12 bases between. The CDR3 sequence is 16 residues long. The germline gives CDR1 MNHGY, CDR2 SAAAGT. For the CDR3, the DNA is TGTGCCAGCAGTTACTCGATCGGAGCGGGCACCGGGGAGCTGTTTTTT. It encodes CASSYSIGAGTGELFF.

The J gene is TRBJ2-1, the V gene TRBV9; perhaps TRBD1 as D (6 bases). The ends were cut back, 3 bases at V and 0 bases at J, with 13 bases in the middle. Germline lookup yields CDR1 SGDLS and CDR2 YYNGEE. The CDR3 has 16 amino acids. The CDR3 loop is CASSEQGWSSYNEQFF. CDR3 nucleotide sequence: TGTGCCAGCAGCGAGCAGGGGTGGTCCTCCTACAATGAGCAGTTCTTC.

As for this clone: A read error may produce the germline difference seen at one junction end. The rearrangement links TRBV6-8 to TRBJ2-1; perhaps TRBD1 as D (5 bases). Germline-derived CDR1 and CDR2 are MNHGY and SAAAGT. The CDR3 is 13 amino acids. The CDR3 spells CAISRDQGHEQFF. The CDR3 DNA follows: TGTGCCATCAGTCGTGACCAGGGTCATGAGCAGTTCTTC.

The rearrangement joins TRBV25-1 to TRBJ1-3, with unresolved D. V lost 6 bases and J 4 bases, leaving 10 bases between the germline ends. The CDR3 covers 13 residues. The V gene's germline CDR1 is MGHDK and CDR2 SYGVNS. The CDR3 region is CASSETRGNTIYF. The DNA for the CDR3 is TGTGCCAGCAGCGAGACAAGAGGAAACACCATATATTTT.

CDR3 sequence reads: CASSLLAPNEQFF. CDR3 in DNA: TGTGCCAGCAGTTTATTAGCTCCCAATGAGCAGTTCTTC. The genes are TRBV28 and TRBJ2-1; D is unclear. The CDR3 spans 13 residues. The V and J ends lost 1 base and 6 bases respectively, with 7 bases between them. Germline CDR1 reads MDHEN; CDR2 reads SYDVKM.

The chain employs TRBV6-8 and TRBJ2-5; no clear D. Trimming removed 2 bases at V and 5 bases at J, with 6 bases between. The CDR3 contains 12 residues. Per germline, CDR1 MNHGY and CDR2 SAAAGT. This CDR3 reads CASSYERETQYF. DNA for the CDR3: TGTGCCAGCAGTTACGAACGGGAGACCCAGTACTTC.

In this sample, this clone turned up a few times. The gene calls are TRBV5-1 and TRBJ2-2, with 9 bases matching TRBD2. CDR1 is SGHRS and CDR2 is YFSETQ in the germline V gene. The CDR3 covers 16 residues. Unmatched junction bases numbered 9, after V lost 5 bases and J lost 4 bases. Here the CDR3 DNA reads TGCGCCAGCAGGGGTAGCGGGAGCGTCGGCACCGGGGAGCTGTTTTTT. It encodes CASRGSGSVGTGELFF.

The rearrangement uses TRBV18 and TRBJ1-1; TRBD1 might be the D (5 bases). Between the trimmed V and J ends, which lost 0 bases and 3 bases, there was a span of 14 bases. Per the germline V gene, CDR1 is KGHSH and CDR2 is LQKENI. The CDR3 is 16 amino acids. The CDR3 nucleotides are TGTGCCAGCTCACCACCATGGGGGTCTCCTGACACTGAAGCTTTCTTT. Translation: CASSPPWGSPDTEAFF. The entire variable domain, with the rest obtained from reference TRBV18 and TRBJ1-1, is as follows: NAGVMQNPRHLVRRRGQEARLRCSPMKGHSHVYWYRQLPEEGLKFMVYLQKENIIDESGMPKERFSAEFPKEGPSILRIQQVVRGDSAAYFCASSPPWGSPDTEAFFGQGTRLTVV.